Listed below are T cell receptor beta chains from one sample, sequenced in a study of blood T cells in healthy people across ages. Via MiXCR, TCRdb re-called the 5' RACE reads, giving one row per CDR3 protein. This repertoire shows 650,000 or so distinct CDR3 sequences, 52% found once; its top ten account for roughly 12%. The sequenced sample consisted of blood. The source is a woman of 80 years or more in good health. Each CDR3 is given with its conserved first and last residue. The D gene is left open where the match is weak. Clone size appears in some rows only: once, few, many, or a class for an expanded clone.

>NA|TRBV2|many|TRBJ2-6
CASSGWAGANVLTF
TGTGCCAGCAGTGGCTGGGCTGGGGCCAACGTCCTGACTTTC
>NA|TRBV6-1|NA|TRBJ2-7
CASNLREASYEQYF
TGTGCCAGCAACCTGCGAGAAGCCTCCTACGAGCAGTACTTC
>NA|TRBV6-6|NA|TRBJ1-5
CASSSWAGSGNQPQHF
TGTGCCAGCAGCTCCTGGGCAGGGTCGGGCAATCAGCCCCAGCATTTT
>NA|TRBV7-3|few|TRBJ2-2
CASSPSQWQGEVGELFF
TGTGCCAGCAGCCCCTCTCAGTGGCAGGGAGAAGTCGGGGAGCTGTTTTTT
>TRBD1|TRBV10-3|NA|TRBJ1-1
CAISEFRDRGTEAFF
TGTGCCATCAGTGAGTTCCGGGACAGGGGCACTGAAGCTTTCTTT
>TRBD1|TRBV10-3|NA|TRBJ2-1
CAISDPTGWNEQFF
TGTGCCATCAGTGATCCGACAGGGTGGAATGAGCAGTTCTTC
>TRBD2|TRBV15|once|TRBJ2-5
CATSRAPGLAEETQYF
TGTGCCACCAGCAGAGCCCCGGGACTAGCGGAAGAGACCCAGTACTTC
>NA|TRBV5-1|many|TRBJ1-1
CASSGQGDTEAFF
TGCGCCAGCAGCGGTCAAGGGGACACTGAAGCTTTCTTT
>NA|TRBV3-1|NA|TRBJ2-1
CASRDVGGSYNEQFF
TGTGCCAGCAGGGATGTTGGTGGCTCCTACAATGAGCAGTTCTTC
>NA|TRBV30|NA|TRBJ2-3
CAWSSRGLQYF
TGTGCCTGGAGTAGTCGGGGGTTGCAGTATTTT
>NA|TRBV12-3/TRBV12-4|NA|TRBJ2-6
CASRVSGANVLTF
TGTGCCAGCAGGGTCTCTGGGGCCAACGTCCTGACTTTC
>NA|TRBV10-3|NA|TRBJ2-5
CAISEGARPYQETQYF
TGTGCCATCAGTGAAGGCGCGCGGCCTTACCAAGAGACCCAGTACTTC
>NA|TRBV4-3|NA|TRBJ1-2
CASSPAWGAPNYGYTF
TGCGCCAGCAGCCCCGCGTGGGGGGCCCCTAACTATGGCTACACCTTC
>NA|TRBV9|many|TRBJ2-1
CASSVDGGSYNEQFF
TGTGCCAGCAGTGTCGATGGGGGCTCCTACAATGAGCAGTTCTTC
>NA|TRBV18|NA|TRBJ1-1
CASSGGTTEAFF
TGTGCCAGCTCGGGGGGGACCACTGAAGCTTTCTTT
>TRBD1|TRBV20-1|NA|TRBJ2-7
CSARRQGAVYEQYF
TGCAGTGCTAGGCGACAGGGGGCGGTCTACGAGCAGTACTTC
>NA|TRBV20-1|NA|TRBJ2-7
CSARDGKGFRGGEQYF
TGCAGTGCTAGAGATGGTAAGGGCTTCCGAGGTGGTGAGCAGTACTTC
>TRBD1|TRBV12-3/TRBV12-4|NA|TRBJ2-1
CASSPGTVLSYNEQFF
TGTGCCAGCAGTCCGGGGACAGTCTTATCCTACAATGAGCAGTTCTTC
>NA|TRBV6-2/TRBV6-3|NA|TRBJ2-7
CASSIITGPYEQYF
TGTGCCAGCAGCATCATAACAGGGCCCTACGAGCAGTACTTC
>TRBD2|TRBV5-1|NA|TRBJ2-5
CASSPDLNGLAGYNEQYF
TGCGCCAGCAGCCCGGACTTGAATGGCCTAGCGGGGTACAATGAGCAGTACTTC
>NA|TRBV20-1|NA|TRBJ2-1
CSAPDRGLTGNEQFF
TGCAGTGCTCCCGACAGGGGACTAACAGGGAATGAGCAGTTCTTC
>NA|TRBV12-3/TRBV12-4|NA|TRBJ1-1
CASRNLENTEAFF
TGTGCCAGCAGGAACCTGGAGAACACTGAAGCTTTCTTT
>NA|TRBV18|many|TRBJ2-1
CASSRDPGNEQFF
TGTGCCAGCTCACGAGATCCCGGGAATGAGCAGTTCTTC
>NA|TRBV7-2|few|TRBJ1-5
CASSRTSGSDQPQHF
TGTGCCAGCAGTAGAACCTCAGGGTCCGATCAGCCCCAGCATTTT
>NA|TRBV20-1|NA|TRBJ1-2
CSARVFAGTKKPWVLYGYTF
TGCAGTGCTAGGGTATTCGCGGGGACGAAAAAACCTTGGGTGCTCTATGGCTACACCTTC
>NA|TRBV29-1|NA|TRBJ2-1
CSARPPYNEQFF
TGCAGCGCTAGACCGCCCTACAATGAGCAGTTCTTC
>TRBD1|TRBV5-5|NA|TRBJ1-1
CASSSKLLQGVAFF
TGTGCCAGCAGCTCGAAGCTCCTTCAGGGGGTAGCTTTCTTT
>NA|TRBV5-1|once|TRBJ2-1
CASAGRGSYNEQFF
TGCGCCAGCGCCGGTCGGGGTTCCTACAATGAGCAGTTCTTC
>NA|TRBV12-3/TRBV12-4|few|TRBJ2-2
CASSFWTGELFF
TGTGCCAGCAGTTTTTGGACCGGGGAGCTGTTTTTT
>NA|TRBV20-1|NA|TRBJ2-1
CSTPRGARYNEQFF
TGCAGTACCCCGAGAGGGGCGCGGTACAATGAGCAGTTCTTC
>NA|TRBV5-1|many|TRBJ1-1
CASSLGRVDTEAFF
TGCGCCAGCAGCTTGGGCAGGGTCGACACTGAAGCTTTCTTT
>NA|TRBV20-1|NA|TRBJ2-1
CSARTSNNEQFF
TGCAGTGCTAGAACCTCAAACAATGAGCAGTTCTTC
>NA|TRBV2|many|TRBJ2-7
CAAQTPLEQYF
TGTGCCGCTCAGACTCCGCTCGAGCAGTACTTC
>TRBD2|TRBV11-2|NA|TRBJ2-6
CASSVNPTAGGAGGANVLTF
TGTGCCAGCAGTGTTAACCCGACAGCGGGAGGAGCAGGTGGGGCCAACGTCCTGACTTTC
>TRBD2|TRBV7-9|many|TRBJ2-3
CASSSGTSANTDTQYF
TGTGCCAGCAGCTCCGGGACTAGCGCCAACACAGATACGCAGTATTTT
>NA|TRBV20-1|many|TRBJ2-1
CSARGGTADSYNEQFF
TGCAGTGCTAGAGGCGGGACGGCGGACTCCTACAATGAGCAGTTCTTC
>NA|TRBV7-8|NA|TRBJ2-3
CASSLADEATDTQYF
TGTGCCAGCAGCTTAGCCGACGAGGCAACAGATACGCAGTATTTT
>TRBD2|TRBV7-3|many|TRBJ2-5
CASSLAGGTQYF
TGTGCCAGCAGCTTGGCGGGAGGGACCCAGTACTTC
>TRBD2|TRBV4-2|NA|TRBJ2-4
CASSPSGGAKNIQYF
TGTGCCAGCAGCCCCAGCGGGGGGGCCAAAAACATTCAGTACTTC
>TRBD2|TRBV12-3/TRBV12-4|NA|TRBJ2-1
CASTLSSPSGAYNEQFF
TGTGCCAGCACCCTTTCCTCTCCTAGCGGGGCTTACAATGAGCAGTTCTTC